The entry below gives a single T cell receptor beta chain sequence along with its context. Its antigen is undetermined. This entry belongs to a study of CD8+ T cells in alopecia areata. Study-wide results and limits: It was observed that many expanded lesional clones persisted in scalp and blood during tofacitinib. Significant decreases in scalp clonality and expanded CD8+ clones followed tofacitinib treatment.

Indicated treatment: oral pan-JAK inhibitor, 5-10 mg twice daily. The sorting of PBMCs gave CD4+ and CD8+ T cells. The length of the CDR3 is 13 residues. V dropped 8 bases and J dropped 2 bases, with 11 bases sitting between them. The V gene's germline CDR1 is MNHEY and CDR2 SVGAGI. In each case, RNA was isolated and then reverse transcribed into cDNA as the sequencing template. Here immunoSEQ multiplex PCR was the method, and the copy in TCRdb shows in-frame clones only, minus some. This sample has approximately 170,000 clones, with approximately 60% found just once. The chain joins TRBV6-5 to TRBJ2-3; D gene ambiguous. The TCR comes from a human donor with alopecia areata. This sample comprised CD4+ T cells sorted from blood, obtained at week 24, from a patient treated with tofacitinib. CDR3 residues: CASLAKHTDTQYF. The CDR3 DNA sequence: TGTGCCAGCCTCGCGAAGCACACAGATACGCAGTATTTT.